This TCR beta chain was identified in a study of Ad26.COV2.S vaccination and SARS-CoV-2 variants. Points from the study as a whole: Non-spike TCR breadth showed similarity between vaccine and placebo recipients.

The CDR3 consists of 18 residues. CDR1 and CDR2 from the germline V gene are MNHNY and SVGAGI (reference sequence). The trim removed 5 bases at V and 1 base at J, leaving 10 bases unmatched. Of note for this clone: Its specificity is unknown.

Method: immunoSEQ multiplex PCR; TCRdb's copy keeps in-frame clones and lacks some. The sample shows roughly 320,000 clones, more than 70% of them seen only once. Treatment defined: approximately 18 received Ad26.COV2.S at low or high dose, single or two shots; 5 received placebo; per-sample allocation not given. The samples date from day 63 after the first vaccine or placebo injection. The receptor's source is a person aged 18-60 years who received the Ad26.COV2.S COVID-19 vaccine or a placebo. Sequencing used peripheral blood, obtained in a trial of Ad26.COV2.S vaccine versus placebo. The chain is built from TRBV6-6 and TRBJ1-5, with 11 bases matching TRBD1. CDR3 DNA sequence: TGTGCCAGCAGTCGGACAGGGGGCGGAGGTAAAAGCAATCAGCCCCAGCATTTT. It yields the protein CASSRTGGGGKSNQPQHF.